Presented here are 10 T cell receptor beta chains from one specimen sequenced in a study of CD8 T cells in Susac syndrome. With random hexamers, roughly 0.45 to 1 ug RNA was reverse transcribed. MiXCR, applied by TCRdb to the immunoSEQ multiplex PCR reads, yields one record per CDR3 protein. Of some 80,000 distinct CDR3 sequences listed, about 94% are singletons. Sequencing input: CD8+ T cells from PBMCs. The receptors were gathered from a human donor in good health.

This clonotype has only one observation. This chain connects TRBV6-2 or TRBV6-3 to TRBJ2-1, with 10 bases identical to TRBD2. This CDR3 has 17 residues. V dropped 7 bases and J dropped 1; count of bases not matched to a gene: 10. Germline V lookup: CDR1 MNHEY, CDR2 SVGEGT. The CDR3 protein is CASKLAGVVTSYNEQFF. DNA for the CDR3: TGTGCCAGCAAGCTAGCGGGAGTAGTCACGTCCTACAATGAGCAGTTCTTC.

Here the CDR3 DNA reads TGTGCCAGCAGCCCTGGGGCGGTCGGGGGGTCCCAAGAGACCCAGTACTTC. As protein: CASSPGAVGGSQETQYF. The V gene is TRBV7-2, the J gene TRBJ2-5, with TRBD2 identical over 7 bases. Germline loops: CDR1 SGHTA, CDR2 FQGNSA. V shed 5 bases and J 1 base; nucleotides not matched to a gene: 13. The CDR3 is 17 amino acids.

CDR3 region: CASSDSRDRGTDTQYF. CDR3 DNA: TGTGCCAGCAGTGATTCTCGGGACAGGGGGACAGATACGCAGTATTTT. This chain joins TRBV27 and TRBJ2-3, with 11 nucleotides matching TRBD1. With V trimmed by 5 bases and J by 3 bases, 7 bases remained unmatched. Germline assignment: CDR1 MNHEY and CDR2 SMNVEV (reference sequence). The CDR3 length is 16 residues.

This chain links TRBV28 with TRBJ2-4; TRBD2 is a possible D gene (6 bases). CDR3 length: 15 amino acids. The germline V gene encodes CDR1 MDHEN and CDR2 SYDVKM. Trimming stripped 3 bases from V and 0 bases from J, with 9 bases between. CDR3 DNA: TGTGCCAGCAGTTTGGTTAGCGGAGCCAAAAACATTCAGTACTTC. Translating gives CASSLVSGAKNIQYF.

This chain uses TRBV12-3 or TRBV12-4 with TRBJ2-7; 7 nucleotides match TRBD1. This CDR3 spans 14 amino acids. J gave up 7 bases and V 4 bases, and 10 bases lay outside the gene matches. The CDR3 nucleotides are TGTGCCAGCAGTTACGGACAGGATTATCGGGAGCAGTACTTC. Its translation is CASSYGQDYREQYF.

The chain uses TRBV3-1 and TRBJ2-3; D gene unclear. CDR1 and CDR2 from the germline V gene are LGHDT and YNNKEL (reference sequence). The CDR3 sequence is 13 residues long. The ends were cut back, 0 bases at V and 2 bases at J, with 3 bases in the middle. The CDR3 bases are TGTGCCAGCAGCCAAGACCACACAGATACGCAGTATTTT. It yields the protein CASSQDHTDTQYF.

This chain links TRBV6-1 with TRBJ2-1; D may match TRBD1 or TRBD2 (5 bases each). Trimming left V 6 bases short and J 3 bases short, with 18 bases between. The V gene's germline CDR1 is MNHNS and CDR2 SASEGT. The CDR3 extends over 16 amino acids. The CDR3 protein is CASSPLRGPHYNEQFF. The CDR3 DNA sequence: TGTGCCAGCAGCCCCCTCCGGGGACCCCACTACAATGAGCAGTTCTTC.

The chain is built from TRBV27 and TRBJ1-4, with TRBD1 as a possible D gene (6 bases). CDR1 is MNHEY and CDR2 is SMNVEV in the germline V gene (reference sequence). The CDR3 covers 14 residues. Trimming took off 7 bases at V and 2 bases at J, with 11 bases between the two ends. CDR3 DNA: TGTGCCAGCAATACAGGGAGGACTAATGAAAAACTGTTTTTT. Its protein is CASNTGRTNEKLFF.

The chain carries TRBV20-1 and TRBJ2-2, with 10 bases aligning to TRBD2. The V segment lost 6 bases and the J segment 3 bases; nucleotides outside the gene matches: 10. The CDR3 has 16 amino acids. Germline V gives CDR1 DFQATT, CDR2 SNEGSKA (reference sequence). The CDR3 region is CSARGGLAFYTGELFF. In nucleotides, the CDR3 is TGCAGTGCACGGGGGGGACTAGCGTTTTACACCGGGGAGCTGTTTTTT.

The V and J genes are TRBV19 and TRBJ1-1; possibly TRBD1 for D (5 bases). From germline, CDR1 is LNHDA and CDR2 SQIVND (reference sequence). The CDR3 consists of 16 residues. Between the trimmed V and J ends, which lost 5 bases and 1 base, there was a span of 17 bases. The CDR3 is CASSPQEGPGNTEAFF. CDR3 DNA sequence: TGTGCCAGTAGTCCTCAAGAGGGGCCCGGGAACACTGAAGCTTTCTTT. Full variable domain (rest looked up from reference TRBV19 and TRBJ1-1): DGGITQSPKYLFRKEGQNVTLSCEQNLNHDAMYWYRQDPGQGLRLIYYSQIVNDFQKGDIAEGYSVSREKKESFPLTVTSAQKNPTAFYLCASSPQEGPGNTEAFFGQGTRLTVV.